A selection of T cell receptor beta chains follows, all from one sample in a study of siplizumab effects on memory and regulatory T cells. Profiled with immunoSEQ multiplex PCR; TCRdb holds only in-frame clones, not every one. This sample has around 100,000 clones, with roughly 93% found just once. Sequenced sample: non-Treg CD4+ T cells sorted from blood. The receptors were gathered from a human donor in good health. The CDR3 runs from the conserved cysteine through the conserved F or W. Each record gives: V gene, clone size, D gene, J gene, CDR3 protein, CDR3 DNA. D genes are given only for firm matches. Some rows mark clone size as missing; the rest say once, few, many or name a class of expanded clone.

V gene: TRBV5-6; clone size: NA; D gene: NA; J gene: TRBJ1-2; CDR3 protein: CASSSGIYGYTF; CDR3 DNA: TGTGCCAGCAGCAGCGGGATCTATGGCTACACCTTC
V gene: TRBV5-6; clone size: NA; D gene: TRBD1; J gene: TRBJ1-2; CDR3 protein: CASSGETGNYGYTF; CDR3 DNA: TGTGCCAGCAGTGGCGAGACAGGGAACTATGGCTACACCTTC
V gene: TRBV6-1; clone size: once; D gene: NA; J gene: TRBJ2-2; CDR3 protein: CASSGLERASGELFF; CDR3 DNA: TGTGCCAGCAGTGGTCTAGAGCGGGCATCCGGGGAGCTGTTTTTT
V gene: TRBV11-2; clone size: NA; D gene: NA; J gene: TRBJ2-1; CDR3 protein: CASSSLLSGRSYNEQFF; CDR3 DNA: TGTGCCAGCAGCTCCTTGCTGAGCGGTCGATCCTACAATGAGCAGTTCTTC
V gene: TRBV9; clone size: NA; D gene: TRBD2; J gene: TRBJ2-3; CDR3 protein: CASSVGLAGEPDTQYF; CDR3 DNA: TGTGCCAGCAGCGTAGGACTAGCGGGAGAACCAGATACGCAGTATTTT
V gene: TRBV5-1; clone size: NA; D gene: TRBD1; J gene: TRBJ1-3; CDR3 protein: CASSPGQDGNTIYF; CDR3 DNA: TGCGCCAGCAGCCCTGGACAGGATGGAAACACCATATATTTT
V gene: TRBV2; clone size: NA; D gene: TRBD2; J gene: TRBJ2-1; CDR3 protein: CASSALAGDLGQFF; CDR3 DNA: TGTGCCAGCAGTGCTCTAGCGGGAGATCTTGGGCAGTTCTTC
V gene: TRBV9; clone size: NA; D gene: TRBD1; J gene: TRBJ1-1; CDR3 protein: CASSAAGGSNTEAFF; CDR3 DNA: TGTGCCAGCAGCGCGGCAGGGGGATCGAACACTGAAGCTTTCTTT
V gene: TRBV2; clone size: NA; D gene: TRBD1; J gene: TRBJ1-1; CDR3 protein: CASNQQGRAEAFF; CDR3 DNA: TGTGCCAGCAACCAACAGGGGAGGGCTGAAGCTTTCTTT
V gene: TRBV21-1; clone size: NA; D gene: NA; J gene: TRBJ2-7; CDR3 protein: CASSKCEVLGFNEQYF; CDR3 DNA: TGTGCCAGCAGCAAATGCGAGGTATTGGGGTTTAACGAGCAGTACTTC
V gene: TRBV19; clone size: NA; D gene: TRBD1; J gene: TRBJ1-6; CDR3 protein: CASKWAGGDYAYNSPLHF; CDR3 DNA: TGTGCCAGTAAGTGGGCAGGGGGCGATTATGCCTATAATTCACCCCTCCACTTT
V gene: TRBV6-1; clone size: NA; D gene: TRBD1; J gene: TRBJ1-2; CDR3 protein: CASSRTGSYGYTF; CDR3 DNA: TGTGCCAGCAGCCGGACAGGCAGCTATGGCTACACCTTC
V gene: TRBV10-3; clone size: NA; D gene: NA; J gene: TRBJ2-5; CDR3 protein: CAISESLRGQAAQYF; CDR3 DNA: TGTGCCATCAGTGAGTCGCTCAGGGGTCAGGCGGCCCAGTACTTC
V gene: TRBV11-2; clone size: NA; D gene: TRBD2; J gene: TRBJ2-7; CDR3 protein: CASSSSGGLVEQYF; CDR3 DNA: TGTGCCAGCAGCTCGAGCGGGGGATTGGTAGAGCAGTACTTC
V gene: TRBV18; clone size: NA; D gene: TRBD1; J gene: TRBJ1-2; CDR3 protein: CASSPGTGDYYGYTF; CDR3 DNA: TGTGCCAGCTCACCCGGGACAGGGGATTACTATGGCTACACCTTC
V gene: TRBV4-2; clone size: NA; D gene: NA; J gene: TRBJ1-1; CDR3 protein: CASSQDVAFEVGGVLNTEAFF; CDR3 DNA: TGTGCCAGCAGCCAAGATGTCGCCTTTGAGGTCGGAGGCGTCCTGAACACTGAAGCTTTCTTT